The 5 T cell receptor beta chains in this list originate from one sample, sequenced in a study of a mutant IDH1 vaccine in newly diagnosed glioma. Stated time point: week 23, last vaccination. Mutant IDH1 20-mer peptide, at 300 ug, made up each vaccine dose, with topical imiquimod. Measured with immunoSEQ multiplex PCR; TCRdb has only the in-frame clones, and not every one. This table has around 56,000 clones, about 81% appearing once. These receptors' antigens are unknown. The source material was PBMCs, sampled from a glioma patient whose treatment included an IDH1 peptide vaccine. The receptors were gathered from a woman in her forties with glioma. Some clones in this sample may be carry-over from other donors' samples.

J is TRBJ1-5 and V is TRBV7-2; D is undetermined. Trimming removed 4 bases at V and 7 bases at J, with 11 bases between. Germline assignment: CDR1 SGHTA and CDR2 FQGNSA. The CDR3 contains 13 residues. CDR3 sequence reads: CASSSSTVQPQHF. The CDR3 DNA sequence: TGTGCCAGCAGCTCTTCGACCGTCCAGCCCCAGCATTTT.

The table lists this clone with a count of one. V and J are TRBV19 and TRBJ2-4; D is perhaps TRBD2 (5 bases). The germline V gene encodes CDR1 LNHDA and CDR2 SQIVND (reference sequence). The CDR3 length is 15 residues. V was cut by 5 bases and J by 9 bases, with 20 bases left in between. The CDR3 DNA reads TGTGCCAGTAGTGAATACCGGGCGTTGGGGAGCATTCAGTACTTC. Encoded protein: CASSEYRALGSIQYF. The complete variable domain, with remaining parts taken from reference TRBV19 and TRBJ2-4, reads DGGITQSPKYLFRKEGQNVTLSCEQNLNHDAMYWYRQDPGQGLRLIYYSQIVNDFQKGDIAEGYSVSREKKESFPLTVTSAQKNPTAFYLCASSEYRALGSIQYFGAGTRLSVL.

V and J are TRBV9 and TRBJ2-7, with 8 positions matching TRBD1. The CDR3 runs 16 residues. Germline values: CDR1 SGDLS, CDR2 YYNGEE. The trim removed 0 bases at V and 0 bases at J, leaving 5 bases unmatched. DNA for the CDR3: TGTGCCAGCAGCGTAGAGGAGACAGGGGTCTCCTACGAGCAGTACTTC. As protein: CASSVEETGVSYEQYF.

V gene TRBV27 combines with J gene TRBJ1-2; 7 bases are shared with TRBD1. V was pared by 3 bases and J by 6 bases, with 13 bases of the junction left unmatched. Looked up from germline, CDR1 is MNHEY and CDR2 is SMNVEV (reference sequence). The CDR3 has 16 residues. For the CDR3, the DNA is TGTGCCAGCAGTTTTAGACCGCTTTACAGGGGCCATGGCTACACCTTC. It translates to CASSFRPLYRGHGYTF.

This clone showed up just a few times. J is TRBJ1-1 and V is TRBV4-1; D not resolved. Trimming cost V 2 bases and J 3 bases, with 13 bases left between them. The CDR3 extends over 15 amino acids. Germline V lookup: CDR1 MGHRA, CDR2 YSYEKL. CDR3 DNA sequence: TGCGCCAGCAGCCAACCGACCCGAGGTGACACTGAAGCTTTCTTT. Its protein is CASSQPTRGDTEAFF.